The 15 T cell receptor beta chains listed next were all sequenced from one sample in a study of cytomegalovirus exposure and HLA in healthy donors. In the PCR, 60 Vbeta and 13 Jbeta primers were used. Sequencing was performed with immunoSEQ multiplex PCR; in TCRdb, only in-frame clones are kept and a portion is missing. The table records approximately 190,000 clones, roughly 80% of them present only once. Sample: PBMCs. Receptors originate from a man between 50 and 59 years old in good health and CMV-seronegative.

Note on this clone: The junction shows a germline mismatch at one end, possibly a read error. V is TRBV7-9 and J is TRBJ2-5; a weak D match, TRBD1 (6 bases). The CDR3 is 18 amino acids. The V gene's germline CDR1 is SEHNR and CDR2 FQNEAQ (reference sequence). CDR3 loop: CSSSLDWPVTGDQETQYF. In DNA form, the CDR3 reads TGTTCCAGCAGCTTAGACTGGCCGGTGACAGGAGACCAAGAGACCCAGTACTTC.

The CDR3 coding sequence is TGTGCCAGCAGCACAGGGGCTTCGACTAATGAAAAACTGTTTTTT. This codes for CASSTGASTNEKLFF. This chain uses TRBV6-5 with TRBJ1-4; 7 bases are a match to TRBD1. This CDR3 spans 15 amino acids. V gave up 6 bases and J gave up 2 bases; unmatched junction bases: 6. CDR1 MNHEY and CDR2 SVGAGI come from the germline V gene.

The chain carries TRBV4-3 and TRBJ2-3; 11 bases match TRBD2. From germline, CDR1 is LGHNA and CDR2 YSLEER. With 4 bases clipped from V and 0 bases from J, the junction kept 12 bases outside the gene matches. The CDR3 spans 19 residues. The CDR3: CASSPTTSGGPASTDTQYF. The CDR3 bases are TGCGCCAGCAGCCCAACAACTAGCGGGGGCCCTGCTAGCACAGATACGCAGTATTTT.

This chain connects TRBV4-2 to TRBJ2-7; 8 nucleotides align to TRBD1. CDR3 size: 16 residues. V lost 4 bases, J lost 2 bases, and 10 bases stayed unmatched. Germline CDR1 and CDR2: LGHNA and YNFKEQ. The CDR3 is CASSLPRTGNPYEQYF. The CDR3 DNA follows: TGTGCCAGCAGCCTTCCTCGGACAGGGAACCCCTACGAGCAGTACTTC.

The chain recombines TRBV2 with TRBJ1-1; no clear D. There are 14 residues in the CDR3. With 5 bases removed from V and 0 bases from J, the gap between germline ends came to 10 bases. Germline CDR1 reads SNHLY; CDR2 reads FYNNEI. The CDR3 coding sequence is TGTGCCAGCAGTCCTAGGAACATGAACACTGAAGCTTTCTTT. Translation gives CASSPRNMNTEAFF.

V usage is TRBV7-9 and J usage is TRBJ1-2; D is uncertain. Trimming left V 5 bases short and J 0 bases short, with 10 bases between. This CDR3 region has 14 residues. The V gene's germline CDR1 is SEHNR and CDR2 FQNEAQ (reference sequence). The CDR3 DNA is TGTGCCAGCAGCCTCAGCGGGGCTAACTATGGCTACACCTTC. Amino acid sequence: CASSLSGANYGYTF.

The genes are TRBV5-1 and TRBJ1-1; possible D gene TRBD1, 6 bases. V lost 2 bases, J lost 1 base, and 12 bases lay in between. Germline-derived CDR1 and CDR2 are SGHRS and YFSETQ. This CDR3 comprises 15 residues. The CDR3 DNA is TGCGCCAGCAGCTTCACAGGGACGCCGAACACTGAAGCTTTCTTT. Its translation: CASSFTGTPNTEAFF.

Note on this clone: One end of the junction is discordant with germline, which a read error may explain. J is TRBJ1-1 and V is TRBV7-9; D might be TRBD1 (5 bases). CDR1 and CDR2 from the germline V gene are SEHNR and FQNEAQ (reference sequence). CDR3 length equals 14 residues. CDR3 sequence reads: CSSSLRRGNTEAFF. CDR3 coding DNA: TGTTCCAGCAGCTTAAGGCGGGGGAACACTGAGGCTTTCTTT.

This chain joins TRBV13 and TRBJ1-2; 7 nucleotides match TRBD1. The J segment lost 5 bases and the V segment lost 6 bases, leaving 6 bases of the junction unmatched. Germline V gene sequence: CDR1 PRHDT, CDR2 FYEKMQ (reference sequence). The CDR3 has 13 residues. CDR3 coding DNA: TGTGCCAGCAGTCCGCGACAGGGATATGGCTACACCTTC. Its protein product is CASSPRQGYGYTF.

This chain connects TRBV4-3 to TRBJ1-2; 7 bases are a match to TRBD1. The trim removed 0 bases at V and 4 bases at J, leaving 2 bases unmatched. The germline V gene has CDR1 LGHNA and CDR2 YSLEER. There are 14 residues in the CDR3. CDR3 region: CASSQEQGFYGYTF. The CDR3 DNA is TGCGCCAGCAGCCAAGAACAGGGGTTCTATGGCTACACCTTC.

J is TRBJ2-6 and V is TRBV9; D gene uncertain. The CDR3 is made up of 15 amino acids. Trimming left V 3 bases short and J 0 bases short, with 7 bases between. Germline CDR1 SGDLS, CDR2 YYNGEE. The CDR3 nucleotides are TGTGCCAGCAGCGCCCTTATCTCTGGGGCCAACGTCCTGACTTTC. It translates to CASSALISGANVLTF. The full variable domain, rest sourced from reference TRBV9 and TRBJ2-6, is DSGVTQTPKHLITATGQRVTLRCSPRSGDLSVYWYQQSLDQGLQFLIQYYNGEERAKGNILERFSAQQFPDLHSELNLSSLELGDSALYFCASSALISGANVLTFGAGSRLTVL.

This chain links TRBV10-1 with TRBJ2-3, with TRBD2 matching over 8 bases. The ends lost 8 bases at V and 6 bases at J; junction bases unmatched: 7. CDR3 size: 13 residues. CDR1 is WNHNN, CDR2 SYGVQD, per germline (reference sequence). The CDR3 region is CASGNGGDDTQYF. CDR3 sequence (DNA): TGCGCCAGCGGGAACGGGGGGGACGATACGCAGTATTTT.

This clone was recorded a few times. The chain has TRBV5-4 and TRBJ2-1; D remains ambiguous. Trimming cost V 4 bases and J 9 bases, with 11 bases left between them. The CDR3 consists of 12 residues. The germline V gene encodes CDR1 SGHNT and CDR2 YYREEE (reference sequence). The CDR3 is CASSTNAREQFF. CDR3 DNA sequence: TGTGCCAGCAGCACGAACGCGCGTGAGCAGTTCTTC.

The sample holds a few counts of this clone. This chain connects TRBV11-2 to TRBJ2-2; D gene uncertain. Per germline, CDR1 SGHAT and CDR2 FQNNGV. V was trimmed by 2 bases and J by 2 bases, leaving 6 bases between them. This CDR3 is built from 14 residues. DNA for the CDR3: TGTGCCAGCAGCTTATCGGTTAACACCGGGGAGCTGTTTTTT. Encoded protein: CASSLSVNTGELFF.

This chain joins TRBV2 and TRBJ2-7; weak D call: TRBD1 (6 bases). V shed 10 bases and J shed 0 bases, with 10 bases lying between them. CDR3 size: 12 residues. CDR1 and CDR2 (germline): SNHLY, FYNNEI. The CDR3 DNA is TGTGCCATTGACAGGTCCTCCTACGAGCAGTACTTC. Translation: CAIDRSSYEQYF.